The 15 T cell receptor beta chains below all came from one sample that was sequenced in a study of blood T cell repertoires in COVID-19. This table comes from immunoSEQ multiplex PCR, and its TCRdb copy is limited to in-frame clones, with some not included. The sample records about 260,000 clones, 75% to 90% being singletons. Sequenced input: PBMCs or T cells enriched from blood (not recorded which). These receptors were obtained from a woman under 40 with acute COVID-19.

The rearrangement links TRBV19 to TRBJ2-6; weak D call: TRBD1 (5 bases). This CDR3 has 17 amino acids. V was pared by 3 bases and J by 0 bases, with 12 bases between. The germline V gene encodes CDR1 LNHDA and CDR2 SQIVND (reference sequence). The CDR3, as DNA: TGTGCCAGTAGTATGACAGTATTCCGCTCTGGGGCCAACGTCCTGACTTTC. It encodes CASSMTVFRSGANVLTF.

The chain couples TRBV21-1 to TRBJ2-7; no check of the table's D call, TRBD1, against the DNA was made. TRBV21-1 is termed a pseudogene. The CDR3 runs 10 residues. The chain's CDR3 is CASNRVEQYF. In DNA form, the CDR3 reads TGTGCCAGCAACAGGGTCGAGCAGTACTTC.

V is TRBV19 and J is TRBJ2-7; 7 bases are a match to TRBD2. Germline lookup yields CDR1 LNHDA and CDR2 SQIVND (reference sequence). V trimming: 5 bases; J trimming: 0 bases; junction bases outside the gene matches: 1. The CDR3 extends over 13 amino acids. CDR3 amino acids: CASSSSGSYEQYF. The CDR3 region has the DNA TGTGCCAGTAGTTCTAGCGGCTCCTACGAGCAGTACTTC.

The chain links TRBV15 to TRBJ1-5, with D possibly TRBD1 on 5 matching bases. CDR3 length: 17 residues. The V and J ends lost 1 base and 3 bases respectively, with 16 bases between them. Germline V CDR1 and CDR2: LNHNV, YYDKDF (reference sequence). In DNA form, the CDR3 reads TGTGCCACCAGCAGAGGCCCCGGGCAGGGAAACAATCAGCCCCAGCATTTT. Translated, it gives CATSRGPGQGNNQPQHF. The whole variable domain, filled in from reference TRBV15 and TRBJ1-5, reads DAMVIQNPRYQVTQFGKPVTLSCSQTLNHNVMYWYQQKSSQAPKLLFHYYDKDFNNEADTPDNFQSRRPNTSFCFLDIRSPGLGDTAMYLCATSRGPGQGNNQPQHFGDGTRLSIL.

The V and J genes are TRBV3-1 (or the pseudogene TRBV3-2) and TRBJ2-1; the D is unclear. The CDR3 consists of 15 residues. V was clipped by 4 bases and J by 0 bases, with 10 bases between them. In germline, CDR1 is LGHDT, CDR2 YNNKEL (reference sequence). CDR3 DNA sequence: TGTGCCAGCAGCCCCGTCTCGAGCTCCTACAATGAGCAGTTCTTC. As protein: CASSPVSSSYNEQFF.

The J gene is TRBJ2-7, the V gene TRBV4-3; TRBD1 might be the D (5 bases). The CDR3 has 15 amino acids. V lost 0 bases and J 0 bases, leaving 9 bases between the germline ends. The germline V gene encodes CDR1 LGHNA and CDR2 YSLEER. CDR3 sequence reads: CASSQDRQNSYEQYF. The CDR3, as DNA: TGCGCCAGCAGCCAAGATCGACAGAACTCCTACGAGCAGTACTTC.

The chain recombines TRBV3-1 (or the pseudogene TRBV3-2) with TRBJ2-5; no firm D call. The V and J ends lost 3 bases and 5 bases respectively, with 19 bases between them. Germline V gene lookup returns CDR1 LGHDT and CDR2 YNNKEL (reference sequence). The CDR3 contains 16 residues. In nucleotides, the CDR3 is TGTGCCAGCAGCCACCAATGGCCTAGTCAGTTGGAGACCCAGTACTTC. This sequence encodes CASSHQWPSQLETQYF.

The genes are TRBV30 and TRBJ2-5; TRBD1 matches at 7 bases. The CDR3 contains 13 residues. Germline V gives CDR1 GTSNPN, CDR2 SVGIG (reference sequence). Trimming cost V 5 bases and J 3 bases; bases outside gene matches: 6. The CDR3 DNA sequence: TGTGCCTGGGACAAGGGGACAGAAGAGACCCAGTACTTC. It yields the protein CAWDKGTEETQYF.

This clone was detected once. The same CDR3 can be traced to other DNA sequences in this sample. The J gene is TRBJ1-4, the V gene TRBV7-2; D perhaps matches TRBD1 (5 bases). CDR3 length: 14 residues. Germline V gene sequence: CDR1 SGHTA, CDR2 FQGNSA. Trimming removed 1 base from V and 5 bases from J, with 8 bases in between. The CDR3 loop is CASSLGQGNEKLFF. As DNA, the CDR3 is TGTGCCAGCAGCTTAGGGCAGGGAAATGAAAAACTGTTTTTT.

The rearrangement uses TRBV5-4 and TRBJ2-3; perhaps TRBD2 as D (6 bases). The CDR3 sequence is 15 residues long. Germline CDR1 and CDR2: SGHNT and YYREEE (reference sequence). V lost 1 base and J 3 bases, leaving 12 bases between the germline ends. CDR3 protein: CASSLRDLETDTQYF. The CDR3 nucleotides are TGTGCCAGCAGCTTGAGGGACTTAGAGACAGATACGCAGTATTTT. Filled out from reference TRBV5-4 and TRBJ2-3, the complete variable domain reads ETGVTQSPTHLIKTRGQQVTLRCSSQSGHNTVSWYQQALGQGPQFIFQYYREEENGRGNFPPRFSGLQFPNYSSELNVNALELDDSALYLCASSLRDLETDTQYFGPGTRLTVL.

This sequence joins TRBV28 and TRBJ1-5; 7 nucleotides align to TRBD1. This CDR3 is 15 amino acids long. Germline trimming cut 2 bases from V and 2 bases from J; bases unmatched to any gene: 3. In germline, CDR1 is MDHEN, CDR2 SYDVKM. In DNA form, the CDR3 reads TGTGCCAGCAGTTTACAGGGGGTCGGCAATCAGCCCCAGCATTTT. It specifies CASSLQGVGNQPQHF.

The chain joins TRBV6-2 or TRBV6-3 to TRBJ2-7; TRBD2 matches 8 bases. Germline lookup yields CDR1 MNHEY and CDR2 SVGEGT. The CDR3 is 17 amino acids. V trimming: 2 bases; J trimming: 7 bases; junction bases outside the gene matches: 16. The CDR3, as DNA: TGTGCCAGCAGTTACAATCCAGCGGGAGTTACAAGTAAGGAGCAGTACTTC. Translated: CASSYNPAGVTSKEQYF.

The chain carries TRBV4-3 and TRBJ2-1; D is perhaps TRBD1 (6 bases). Germline assignment: CDR1 LGHNA and CDR2 YSLEER. The V and J ends lost 0 bases and 7 bases respectively, with 13 bases between them. The CDR3 consists of 15 residues. The DNA of the CDR3 is TGCGCCAGCAGCCAAGATATCGGACAGAGTAATGAGCAGTTCTTC. This sequence encodes CASSQDIGQSNEQFF.

J is TRBJ1-2 and V is TRBV5-4, with D possibly matching TRBD1 (6 bases). This CDR3 contains 14 residues. CDR1 and CDR2 (germline): SGHNT, YYREEE (reference sequence). Trimming cost V 4 bases and J 1 base, with 11 bases left between them. The CDR3 nucleotides are TGTGCCAGCAGCACAGGACAGCGTAACTATGGCTACACCTTC. Amino acids: CASSTGQRNYGYTF.

The J gene is TRBJ1-5, the V gene TRBV19; no definite D call. V shed 1 base and J shed 3 bases, with 7 bases lying between them. CDR3 size: 14 residues. Germline-derived CDR1 and CDR2 are LNHDA and SQIVND (reference sequence). CDR3 in amino acids: CASSIADYNQPQHF. The CDR3 DNA is TGTGCCAGTAGTATAGCAGATTACAATCAGCCCCAGCATTTT.